The present entry profiles one TCR beta chain with its context. The target antigen is unknown. V was clipped by 8 bases and J by 4 bases; unmatched bases: 6. The germline gives CDR1 SGHAT, CDR2 FQDESV (reference sequence). This CDR3 region has 16 residues. Primers: 60 Vbeta forward and 13 Jbeta reverse. The repertoire was sequenced with immunoSEQ multiplex PCR; TCRdb's copy has only in-frame clones and lacks some. The table includes around 250,000 clones, 80% to 95% detected once. This sample stems from a study of cytomegalovirus exposure and HLA in healthy donors. Notes on the study in general: Most of the TCR beta V segments (in an earlier analysis) were productive either about 87% or about 30% of the time.

This chain joins TRBV11-1 and TRBJ2-2, with 14 bases matching TRBD2. The sequence derives from a girl aged 2 to 9 in good health and CMV-seronegative. The sequenced sample consisted of PBMCs. The CDR3 spells CASGLAGGWSTGELFF. The CDR3 DNA is TGTGCCAGCGGACTAGCGGGAGGTTGGAGCACCGGGGAGCTGTTTTTT.